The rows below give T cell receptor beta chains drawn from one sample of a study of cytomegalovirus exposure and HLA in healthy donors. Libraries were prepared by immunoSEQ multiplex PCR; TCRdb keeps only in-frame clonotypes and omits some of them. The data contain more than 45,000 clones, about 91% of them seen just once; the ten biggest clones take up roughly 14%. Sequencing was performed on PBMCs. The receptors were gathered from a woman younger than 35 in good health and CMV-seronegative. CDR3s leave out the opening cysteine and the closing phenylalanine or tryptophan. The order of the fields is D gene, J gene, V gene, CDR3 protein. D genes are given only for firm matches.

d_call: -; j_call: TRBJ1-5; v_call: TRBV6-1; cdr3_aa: ASSEYQGSNQPQH
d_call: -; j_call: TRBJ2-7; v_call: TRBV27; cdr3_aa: ASGGSGGVVGYEQY
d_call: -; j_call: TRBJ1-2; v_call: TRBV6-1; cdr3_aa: ASSEGGQPIYGYT
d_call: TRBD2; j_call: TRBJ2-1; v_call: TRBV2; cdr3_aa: ASSVPSGKHNEQF
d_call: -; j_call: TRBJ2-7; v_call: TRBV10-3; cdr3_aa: AISELPGTSYEQY
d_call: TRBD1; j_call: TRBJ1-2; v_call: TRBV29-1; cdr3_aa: SVGQGGTGGDSNYGYT
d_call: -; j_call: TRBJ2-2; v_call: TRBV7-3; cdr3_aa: ASSSPGKGELF
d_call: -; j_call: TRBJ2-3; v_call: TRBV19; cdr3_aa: ASSPRDSGTDTQY
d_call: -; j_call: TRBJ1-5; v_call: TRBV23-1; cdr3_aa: ASSQSRQRPDNQPQH
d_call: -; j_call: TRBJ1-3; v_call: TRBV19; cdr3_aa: ASSMRGSGNTIY
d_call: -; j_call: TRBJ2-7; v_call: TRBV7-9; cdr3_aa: ASSPQGFYEQY
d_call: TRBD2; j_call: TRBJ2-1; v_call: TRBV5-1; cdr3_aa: ASSSRTSGSINEQF
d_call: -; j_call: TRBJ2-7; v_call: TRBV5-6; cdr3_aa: ASSLWAAATYEQY
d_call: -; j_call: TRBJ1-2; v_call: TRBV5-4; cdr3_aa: ASSLEKGYGYT
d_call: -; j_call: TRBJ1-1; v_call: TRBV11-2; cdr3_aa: ASSPGLMNTEAF
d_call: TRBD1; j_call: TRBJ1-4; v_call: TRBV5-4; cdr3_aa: ASSLRTGEGEKLF
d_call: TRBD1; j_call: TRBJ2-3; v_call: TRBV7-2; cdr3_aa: ASSYSPGTGSTDTQY
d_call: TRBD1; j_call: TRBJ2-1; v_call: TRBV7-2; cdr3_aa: ASFRAGGYNEQF
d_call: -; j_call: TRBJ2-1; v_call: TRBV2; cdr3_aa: ARALDSNEQF
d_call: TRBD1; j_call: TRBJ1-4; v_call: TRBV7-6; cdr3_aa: ASSSEQGANEKLF
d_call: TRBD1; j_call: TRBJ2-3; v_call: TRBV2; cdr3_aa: ASKDRGYTDTQY
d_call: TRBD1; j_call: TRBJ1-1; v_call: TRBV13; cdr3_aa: ASSWGTGRTTEAF
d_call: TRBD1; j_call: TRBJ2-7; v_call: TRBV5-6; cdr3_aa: ASGDRGAEEQY
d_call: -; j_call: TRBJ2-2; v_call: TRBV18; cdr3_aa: ASSPTPGVTNTGELF
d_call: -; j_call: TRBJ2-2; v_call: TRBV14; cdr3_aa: ASSQDGGTGELF
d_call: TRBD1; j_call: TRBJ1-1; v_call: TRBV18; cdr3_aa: ASSPQRGQLNTEAF